The entry that follows covers one T cell receptor beta chain sequence. Its binding antigen is unknown. Base qualities are not recorded, but no much larger clone differs from it by a single base. This record comes from a study of T cells in localized non-small cell lung cancer (dated by TCRdb to the early 2020s). Broadly, across the study: The study examined T cell repertoires in a few hundred patients with early-stage NSCLC and compared tumors with uninvolved tumor-adjacent lungs. All 230 or so NSCLC patients in the cohort were treatment-naive and had localized lung tumors that were resected. NSCLC patients had a mean age of around 70 years, and approximately 140 were male and 85 to 110 female. On the study overall, not on this receptor specifically: Because multi-region tumor sequencing was not done, intratumor heterogeneity could not be ruled out. Longer overall survival was associated with higher T cell density in blood, whereas shorter survival was associated with higher clonality in adjacent lung. Uninvolved tumor-adjacent lung showed the highest T cell clonality, higher than tumor, which suggests more focused antigenic responses in the uninvolved tumor-adjacent lung. Since the design was exploratory, TCR variables were selected using unadjusted p-values with no false-discovery rate correction. Of the top 100 tumor clones, a median of around 57 were detected in paired uninvolved adjacent lung; under 30 were also among that lung's top 100.

TCR beta CDR3 regions were sequenced from DNA using the immunoSEQ Assay. In the authors' own workflow: To compute T cell density, TCR beta template counts were normalized to usable DNA, which was estimated by amplifying housekeeping genes. Using the preseqR package, richness was estimated by extrapolating to 120,000 templates for tissue samples and 400,000 templates for PBMC samples. Clonality was taken to be one minus Pielou's evenness. Tissue-enriched TCRs were identified by differential abundance testing using productive amino-acid clonotypes, minimum total count 5 and alpha 0.1. The Jaccard Index and the Morisita Overlap Index were used to quantify repertoire overlap between compartments. GLIPH grouped TCR beta CDR3s together with public tetramer-defined viral CDR3s, and a viral motif had to include at least three viral sequences and show V-gene enrichment. TCRdb's version of the immuneACCESS table is confined to in-frame rearrangements and falls short of the full clone set. An unresolved V gene accounts for under half of the shortfall where checked; the remainder is of unknown origin. That table is the source of V, J and clone size, and D and trimming were worked out from the DNA. The sample table records 45,000 to 60,000 clones; approximately 83% of these occur just once. Just under 20% of the sample rests with the top ten.

At diagnosis, tumor, uninvolved tumor-adjacent lung and peripheral blood were collected and then preserved as a mix of FFPE and fresh-frozen material. For TCR repertoire profiling, blood samples were analyzed as peripheral blood mononuclear cells. The CDR3 sequence holds 15 residues, the cysteine and phenylalanine included. Kept here is only the CDR3 DNA, which spans 45 bases and is read in frame from base 1. V and J lose 6 bases and 1 base, and a span of 17 bases separates them. Per the germline V gene (reference sequence), SGHNT is the CDR1 and YYREEE is the CDR2. Sequencing used peripheral blood, obtained before any cancer treatment. The receptor was isolated from an older female donor with stage II squamous cell lung carcinoma. This receptor chain uses TRBV5-4 and TRBJ2-7; the D gene is perhaps TRBD1 or TRBD2, each of them matching over 6 bases. CDR3 sequence: CASTLGGRTSYEQYF. The DNA sequence is as follows: TGTGCCAGCACCCTCGGGGGCCGTACGTCCTACGAGCAGTACTTC.